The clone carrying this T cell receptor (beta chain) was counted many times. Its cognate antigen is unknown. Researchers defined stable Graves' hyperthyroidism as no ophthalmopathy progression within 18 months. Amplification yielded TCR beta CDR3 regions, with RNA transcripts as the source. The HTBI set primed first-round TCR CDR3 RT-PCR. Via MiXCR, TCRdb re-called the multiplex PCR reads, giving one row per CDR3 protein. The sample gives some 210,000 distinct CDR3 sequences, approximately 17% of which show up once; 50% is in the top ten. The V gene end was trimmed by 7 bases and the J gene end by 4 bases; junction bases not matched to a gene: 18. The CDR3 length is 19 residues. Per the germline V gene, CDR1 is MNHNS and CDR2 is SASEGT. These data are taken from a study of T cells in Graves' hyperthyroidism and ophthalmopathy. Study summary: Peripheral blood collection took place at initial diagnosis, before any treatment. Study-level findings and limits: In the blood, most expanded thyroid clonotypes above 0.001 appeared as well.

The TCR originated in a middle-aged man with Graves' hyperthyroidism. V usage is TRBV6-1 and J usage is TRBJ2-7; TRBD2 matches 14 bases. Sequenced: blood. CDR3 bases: TGTGCCAGCAAAGATATGAGATTAGGGACTAGCGGGAGCCCGTACGAGCAGTACTTC. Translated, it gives CASKDMRLGTSGSPYEQYF.